Detailed here is one T cell receptor (beta chain). Assay: immunoSEQ multiplex PCR; the TCRdb copy retains only in-frame clones and omits some. The repertoire holds 45,000 to 60,000 clones, with around 90% as singletons. V gave up 5 bases and J gave up 7 bases; unmatched junction bases: 10. The CDR3 has 17 amino acids. CDR1 and CDR2 from the germline V gene are SEHNR and FQNEAQ (reference sequence). This entry is derived from a study of T cell changes during pregnancy in multiple sclerosis. V usage is TRBV7-9 and J usage is TRBJ2-2, with TRBD2 matching over 13 bases. Sample: CD8+ T cells from peripheral blood mononuclear cells, taken before pregnancy. This clonotype was sampled from a female donor with multiple sclerosis, enrolled in a pregnancy study. CDR3 bases: TGTGCCAGCAGCAGGACTAGCGGGGGACCCGATTTCGGGGAGCTGTTTTTT. Translation: CASSRTSGGPDFGELFF.